Below, 13 T cell receptor beta chains from the same sample are listed, as sequenced in a study of T cell responses to AZD1222 COVID-19 vaccine. Sequencing used immunoSEQ multiplex PCR; TCRdb keeps in-frame clones, though not all of them. The sample consists of tens of thousands of clones, approximately 90% of them appearing once. The sequencing used peripheral blood, collected 28 days after the second AZD1222 dose. Every receptor here comes from an adult who received the AZD1222 COVID-19 vaccine.

The chain has TRBV27 and TRBJ1-3; D ambiguous. The ends were cut back, 7 bases at V and 6 bases at J, with 28 bases in the middle. Germline V gives CDR1 MNHEY, CDR2 SMNVEV (reference sequence). This CDR3 region has 18 residues. CDR3 region: CASIRYETLGPLVNTIYF. The CDR3 region has the DNA TGTGCCAGCATTCGGTACGAGACACTCGGCCCCCTGGTAAACACCATATATTTT.

The gene calls are TRBV7-8 and TRBJ2-7; D is ambiguous. Germline loops: CDR1 SGHVS, CDR2 FQNEAQ. There are 13 residues in the CDR3. The ends were cut back, 5 bases at V and 6 bases at J, with 14 bases in the middle. The CDR3 DNA is TGTGCCAGCAGCCAAGCAGGATTTGGCGAGCAGTACTTC. Protein product: CASSQAGFGEQYF.

This chain connects TRBV3-1 (or the pseudogene TRBV3-2) to TRBJ2-2; 7 bases fit TRBD1. Per the germline V gene, CDR1 is LGHDT and CDR2 is YNNKEL (reference sequence). The CDR3 has 16 residues. The trim removed 4 bases at V and 5 bases at J, leaving 10 bases unmatched. CDR3: CASSRQGTVPTGELFF. CDR3 nucleotides: TGTGCCAGCAGCCGACAGGGTACGGTCCCGACCGGGGAGCTGTTTTTT.

This rearrangement joins TRBV2 to TRBJ2-4; 7 positions match TRBD1. The CDR3 loop spans 15 amino acids. Germline V CDR1 and CDR2: SNHLY, FYNNEI. The V and J ends lost 2 bases and 5 bases, in that order; junction bases with no gene match: 6. DNA for the CDR3: TGTGCCAGCAGTGAAAGGTCAGGGGGACAAAACATTCAGTACTTC. This encodes CASSERSGGQNIQYF.

The genes are TRBV24-1 and TRBJ2-5; D might be TRBD1 or TRBD2, each matching 6 bases. Per germline, CDR1 KGHDR and CDR2 SFDVKD. The CDR3 loop spans 16 amino acids. Between the trimmed V and J ends, which lost 3 bases and 5 bases, there was a span of 18 bases. The CDR3: CATSDPGGTPVETQYF. In nucleotides, the CDR3 is TGTGCCACCAGTGATCCAGGCGGGACACCAGTGGAGACCCAGTACTTC.

This chain joins TRBV28 and TRBJ1-5; 7 bases fit TRBD1. J lost 3 bases, V lost 6 bases, and 2 bases had no gene match. The CDR3 is 13 amino acids. Germline values: CDR1 MDHEN, CDR2 SYDVKM. The CDR3 DNA follows: TGTGCCAGCAGAGGGGGCTCCAATCAGCCCCAGCATTTT. Protein: CASRGGSNQPQHF. The variable domain in full, with the rest retrieved from reference TRBV28 and TRBJ1-5, is DVKVTQSSRYLVKRTGEKVFLECVQDMDHENMFWYRQDPGLGLRLIYFSYDVKMKEKGDIPEGYSVSREKKERFSLILESASTNQTSMYLCASRGGSNQPQHFGDGTRLSIL.

This chain connects TRBV7-9 to TRBJ1-5, with TRBD1 identical over 7 bases. The V gene's germline CDR1 is SEHNR and CDR2 FQNEAQ (reference sequence). There are 15 residues in the CDR3. The V gene end was trimmed by 5 bases and the J gene end by 2 bases; junction bases not matched to a gene: 6. The CDR3 DNA is TGTGCCAGCAGCGGAGGGACAGCAGGCAATCAGCCCCAGCATTTT. This gives the protein CASSGGTAGNQPQHF.

This clone was seen more than once but under ten times. The chain uses TRBV28 and TRBJ2-7; D not resolved. CDR3 length: 12 residues. V dropped 6 bases and J dropped 4 bases, with 10 bases sitting between them. Germline CDR1 reads MDHEN; CDR2 reads SYDVKM. The CDR3 nucleotides are TGTGCCAGCAGCCGCCTAGGGTACGAGCAGTACTTC. Its translation is CASSRLGYEQYF. Full variable domain (outside the CDR3, taken from reference TRBV28 and TRBJ2-7): DVKVTQSSRYLVKRTGEKVFLECVQDMDHENMFWYRQDPGLGLRLIYFSYDVKMKEKGDIPEGYSVSREKKERFSLILESASTNQTSMYLCASSRLGYEQYFGPGTRLTVT.

The chain employs TRBV7-9 and TRBJ2-1; TRBD2 matches 7 bases. CDR3 size: 17 residues. Germline-derived CDR1 and CDR2 are SEHNR and FQNEAQ (reference sequence). V was clipped by 1 base and J by 4 bases; unmatched bases: 10. The chain's CDR3 is CASSLVGGLGLYNEQFF. Here the CDR3 DNA reads TGTGCCAGCAGCTTAGTAGGAGGACTAGGCCTATACAATGAGCAGTTCTTC.

The chain employs TRBV7-8 and TRBJ2-7; 14 bases agree with TRBD2. CDR3 length: 15 amino acids. Germline V gives CDR1 SGHVS, CDR2 FQNEAQ. J gave up 6 bases and V 5 bases, and 6 bases lay outside the gene matches. This chain's CDR3 is CASSLGLAGVAEQYF. The CDR3 DNA reads TGTGCCAGCAGCCTGGGACTAGCGGGAGTCGCCGAGCAGTACTTC.

The chain joins TRBV7-2 to TRBJ2-3; 7 bases align to TRBD2. There are 15 residues in the CDR3. Germline trimming cut 2 bases from V and 6 bases from J; bases unmatched to any gene: 8. CDR1 is SGHTA, CDR2 FQGNSA, per germline. The CDR3 nucleotides are TGTGCCAGCAGCTTACCGTCGGCCGGGAGGGATACGCAGTATTTT. This encodes CASSLPSAGRDTQYF.

The V and J genes are TRBV10-3 and TRBJ2-1; tentative D call: TRBD2 (5 bases). V was shortened by 6 bases and J by 8 bases, with 11 bases between the two germline ends. CDR3 length equals 12 residues. Per germline, CDR1 ENHRY and CDR2 SYGVKD. The CDR3 spells CAIRATGDEQFF. The CDR3 DNA reads TGTGCCATCAGGGCTACCGGGGATGAGCAGTTCTTC.

About this clone itself: Other DNA variants within this sample encode the same CDR3. The chain employs TRBV19 and TRBJ2-7, with 8 bases matching TRBD1. V lost 3 bases to trimming and J lost 0 bases; unmatched junction nucleotides: 1. Germline CDR1 reads LNHDA; CDR2 reads SQIVND (reference sequence). The CDR3 sequence is 14 residues long. The CDR3 region has the DNA TGTGCCAGTAGTATGGGACAGGTCTCCTACGAGCAGTACTTC. It yields the protein CASSMGQVSYEQYF.